A selection of T cell receptor beta chains follows, all from one sample in a study of blood T cell repertoires in COVID-19. The assay was immunoSEQ multiplex PCR, and TCRdb's table has in-frame clones only and misses some. The data show around 290,000 clones, around 89% seen once. Sequencing input: peripheral blood. The receptors originated from a man aged 35 to 55 with acute or convalescent COVID-19. CDR3s include the opening cysteine and the closing phenylalanine or tryptophan. The D gene is left open where the match is weak.

CDR3 DNA	CDR3 protein	V gene	J gene	D gene
TGTGCCAGCGGGTCGGACAGGGGAGCTGAGACCCAGTACTTC	CASGSDRGAETQYF	TRBV2	TRBJ2-5	TRBD1
TGTGCCAGCAGTGGAGTAGCGGGGGGACTTTTTTCCTACGAGCAGTACTTC	CASSGVAGGLFSYEQYF	TRBV2	TRBJ2-7	TRBD2
TGCGCCAGCAGCCAAGCCAGGAAAGAGACCCAGTACTTC	CASSQARKETQYF	TRBV4-1	TRBJ2-5	-
TGTGCCAGCAGCCAAAATGGGGCACCTAATTCACCCCTCCACTTT	CASSQNGAPNSPLHF	TRBV3-1/TRBV3-2	TRBJ1-6	-
TGTGCCAGCAGCTTGAGGAGCGGGGGGGCCGTCACCGGGGAGCTGTTTTTT	CASSLRSGGAVTGELFF	TRBV5-4	TRBJ2-2	TRBD2
TGTGCCAGCAGCTTAAGGGCGGGGACAGGGGGCTTGGGTGAGCAGTTCTTC	CASSLRAGTGGLGEQFF	TRBV7-3	TRBJ2-1	TRBD1
TGCGCCAGCAGCTTAGGACAGGGTGGAGCCGGGGAGCTGTTTTTT	CASSLGQGGAGELFF	TRBV5-1	TRBJ2-2	TRBD1
TGTGCCACTGGACAGGGGGCTGGATACACTGAAGCTTTCTTT	CATGQGAGYTEAFF	TRBV10-3	TRBJ1-1	TRBD1
TGTGCCTGGGGACAGGGAGGGAATTCACCCCTCCACTTT	CAWGQGGNSPLHF	TRBV30	TRBJ1-6	TRBD1
TGTGCCAGCAGCCCGACCCCAGGGGCTGACACCGGGGAGCTGTTTTTT	CASSPTPGADTGELFF	TRBV5-4	TRBJ2-2	-